Described below is a single TCR beta chain sequence and its context. Diagnoses were made from clinical symptoms, serum measures (thyroxine and TRAb), thyroid ultrasound and orbital computed tomography. The CDR3 extends over 15 amino acids. V was shortened by 6 bases and J by 0 bases, with 12 bases between the two germline ends. This entry belongs to a study of T cells in Graves' hyperthyroidism and ophthalmopathy. RNA transcripts served as the template for amplifying TCR beta CDR3 regions. When the TCR CDR3 underwent first-round RT-PCR, the HTBI primer set was used. TCRdb called the multiplex PCR reads again in MiXCR, with one record for every CDR3 protein. The data show almost 500,000 distinct CDR3 sequences, 20% to 25% seen once.

This chain links TRBV12-3 or TRBV12-4 with TRBJ2-1; possibly TRBD1 for D (5 bases). Sequenced material: blood. This TCR was sampled from a woman in her 70s with Graves' ophthalmopathy. The CDR3 loop is CASSRQISSYNEQFF. Here the CDR3 DNA reads TGTGCCAGCAGCCGACAGATTAGCTCCTACAATGAGCAGTTCTTC.